These 25 T cell receptor beta chains originate from one sample sequenced in a study of neurological immune-mediated disorders. Time point given: longitudinal time-point 2. TCRdb used MiXCR to reprocess the 5' RACE reads, holding one entry per CDR3 protein. Of approximately 82,000 distinct CDR3 sequences listed, approximately 13% are singletons. The specimen sequenced was PBMCs. All receptors come from a female donor with HTLV-1-associated myelopathy (HAM/TSP).

With regard to this clonotype: A much more abundant neighbour one base away suggests this may be a read error. The J gene is TRBJ2-3, the V gene TRBV5-1; TRBD1 matches 7 bases. Germline V lookup: CDR1 SGHRS, CDR2 YFSETQ. This CDR3 is built from 15 residues. The CDR3 DNA follows: TGCGCCAACAGCTCCGGGACAGACAACACAGATACGCAGTATTTT. It encodes CANSSGTDNTDTQYF.

Ten or more counts support this clonotype. This sequence joins TRBV7-9 and TRBJ2-7; D perhaps matches TRBD1 (5 bases). Germline CDR1 reads SEHNR; CDR2 reads FQNEAQ (reference sequence). The CDR3 contains 14 residues. Trimming shortened V by 0 bases and J by 3 bases, and 9 bases separated the two germline ends. The CDR3: CASSLAGVIYEQYF. The CDR3 nucleotides are TGTGCCAGCAGCTTAGCAGGGGTTATCTACGAGCAGTACTTC.

This clonotype was counted ten times or more. This sequence joins TRBV2 and TRBJ1-4; tentatively, D is TRBD1 (5 bases). CDR3 length: 14 amino acids. The germline V gene has CDR1 SNHLY and CDR2 FYNNEI. Between the trimmed V and J ends, which lost 5 bases and 7 bases, there was a span of 14 bases. Here the CDR3 reads CASSPRQGAEKLFF. As DNA, the CDR3 is TGTGCCAGCAGTCCCAGGCAGGGCGCTGAAAAACTGTTTTTT. Using reference TRBV2 and TRBJ1-4 for the parts outside the CDR3, the full variable domain is EPEVTQTPSHQVTQMGQEVILRCVPISNHLYFYWYRQILGQKVEFLVSFYNNEISEKSEIFDDQFSVERPDGSNFTLKIRSTKLEDSAMYFCASSPRQGAEKLFFGSGTQLSVL.

The chain joins TRBV20-1 to TRBJ2-5; TRBD2 matches at 8 bases. CDR3 length equals 17 residues. J was trimmed by 5 bases and V by 3 bases; bases with no gene match: 17. Germline CDR1 is DFQATT and CDR2 is SNEGSKA (reference sequence). CDR3 sequence reads: CSARPPLGRGAGETQYF. The CDR3 bases are TGCAGTGCTAGGCCCCCTTTGGGGCGGGGGGCTGGTGAGACCCAGTACTTC.

With regard to this clonotype: It may be a read error: a sequence one base away is much more abundant. This chain connects TRBV7-2 to TRBJ2-1; 10 bases agree with TRBD1. CDR3 size: 15 residues. The germline gives CDR1 SGHTA, CDR2 FQGNSA. The CDR3 spells CASSSWDRGNDEHFF. CDR3 sequence (DNA): TGTGCCAGCAGCTCTTGGGACAGGGGTAACGATGAGCATTTCTTC.

The V gene is TRBV9, the J gene TRBJ1-1, with TRBD1 identical over 9 bases. Trimming at V came to 0 bases and at J to 0 bases, leaving 0 bases not matched to a gene. From germline, CDR1 is SGDLS and CDR2 YYNGEE. The CDR3 loop spans 15 amino acids. The CDR3 nucleotides read TGTGCCAGCAGCGTAGGGACAGGGGTGAACACTGAAGCTTTCTTT. Translation gives CASSVGTGVNTEAFF.

A word on this clonotype: A much larger clone is a single base away; this may be a read error. The J gene is TRBJ2-2, the V gene TRBV5-6; D might be TRBD2 (7 bases). Per germline, CDR1 SGHDT and CDR2 YYEEEE. This CDR3 comprises 17 residues. In DNA form, the CDR3 reads TGTGCCAGCAGCCGCTTTTCCCGGGGGGCCTCCACCGTGGAGCTGTTTTTT. It yields the protein CASSRFSRGASTVELFF. The full variable domain, in which reference TRBV5-6 and TRBJ2-2 provide the parts outside the CDR3, is DAGVTQSPTHLIKTRGQQVTLRCSPKSGHDTVSWYQQALGQGPQFIFQYYEEEERQRGNFPDRFSGHQFPNYSSELNVNALLLGDSALYLCASSRFSRGASTVELFFGEGSRLTVL.

Turning to this clonotype: A read error is possible here, since a much larger clone lies one base away. The V call is TRBV6-2 or TRBV6-3, the J call TRBJ1-1; a weak D match, TRBD1 (5 bases). Germline values: CDR1 MNHEY, CDR2 SVGEGT. The CDR3 loop spans 16 amino acids. This CDR3 is CTSSYEGLHLDAEAFF. For the CDR3, the DNA is TGTACCAGCAGTTACGAGGGACTGCATCTGGACGCTGAAGCTTTCTTT.

J is TRBJ2-1 and V is TRBV20-1; D is perhaps TRBD1 (5 bases). Germline CDR1 is DFQATT and CDR2 is SNEGSKA (reference sequence). This CDR3 has 12 residues. Between the trimmed V and J ends, which lost 0 bases and 9 bases, there was a span of 9 bases. The DNA of the CDR3 is TGCAGTGCTAGAGATTCAGGGTCTGAGCAGTTCTTC. It specifies CSARDSGSEQFF.

This clonotype came up many times. The gene calls are TRBV20-1 and TRBJ2-3; the D gene is possibly TRBD1 (5 bases). The germline V gene has CDR1 DFQATT and CDR2 SNEGSKA (reference sequence). Trimming stripped 6 bases from V and 2 bases from J, with 9 bases between. The CDR3 spans 12 residues. Here the CDR3 reads CSAPGNTDTQYF. CDR3 in DNA: TGCAGTGCGCCAGGGAACACAGATACGCAGTATTTT.

This clonotype was recorded many times. The rearrangement joins TRBV5-1 to TRBJ2-7; 7 bases align to TRBD1. The CDR3 spans 14 residues. The ends lost 4 bases at V and 2 bases at J; junction bases unmatched: 6. From germline, CDR1 is SGHRS and CDR2 YFSETQ. CDR3 in amino acids: CASSPDRNAYEQYF. CDR3 nucleotides: TGCGCCAGCAGCCCGGACAGGAATGCCTACGAGCAGTACTTC. Supplemented by reference TRBV5-1 and TRBJ2-7, the full variable domain reads KAGVTQTPRYLIKTRGQQVTLSCSPISGHRSVSWYQQTPGQGLQFLFEYFSETQRNKGNFPGRFSGRQFSNSRSEMNVSTLELGDSALYLCASSPDRNAYEQYFGPGTRLTVT.

Points on this clonotype: At one boundary the junction diverges from the germline segment, which might be a read error. The chain carries TRBV2 and TRBJ1-5; a possible D gene is TRBD1 (5 bases). CDR3 size: 14 residues. The germline V gene has CDR1 SNHLY and CDR2 FYNNEI. CDR3: CVSTREGTGQPQHF. DNA of the CDR3: TGTGTCAGCACTAGGGAAGGGACTGGACAGCCCCAGCATTTT.

The chain joins TRBV6-6 to TRBJ2-3; no definite D call. Germline lookup yields CDR1 MNHNY and CDR2 SVGAGI (reference sequence). The V and J ends lost 5 bases and 3 bases respectively, with 15 bases between them. The CDR3 is 15 residues long. The CDR3 DNA sequence: TGTGCCAGCAGTACAGAGTCACTTAGGACAGATACGCAGTATTTT. Protein: CASSTESLRTDTQYF.

This clonotype has ten or more counts. The V call is TRBV3-1, the J call TRBJ2-2; 8 bases are a match to TRBD1. V shed 4 bases, J shed 0 bases, and the junction held 10 bases outside the gene matches. Germline-derived CDR1 and CDR2 are LGHDT and YNNKEL (reference sequence). This CDR3 is 18 amino acids long. CDR3 nucleotide sequence: TGTGCCAGCAGCCCGACCTACGGACAGGGAACGAACACCGGGGAGCTGTTTTTT. It codes for CASSPTYGQGTNTGELFF.

The rearrangement links TRBV20-1 to TRBJ2-7, with a possible D match to TRBD1 (6 bases). The ends were cut back, 5 bases at V and 4 bases at J, with 18 bases in the middle. The CDR3 loop spans 14 amino acids. The germline V gene has CDR1 DFQATT and CDR2 SNEGSKA (reference sequence). CDR3 nucleotides: TGCAGTGCTTCCAGGGTGGTTACAGGGTACGAGCAGTACTTC. Its translation is CSASRVVTGYEQYF.

There are many counts of this clonotype. The chain couples TRBV5-1 to TRBJ1-4, with 8 bases lining up with TRBD1. The CDR3 is made up of 14 amino acids. Germline CDR1 SGHRS, CDR2 YFSETQ. With 4 bases clipped from V and 6 bases from J, the junction kept 5 bases outside the gene matches. CDR3 sequence: CASSKDRADEKLFF. CDR3 nucleotide sequence: TGCGCCAGCAGCAAGGACAGGGCGGATGAAAAACTGTTTTTT.

In the case of this clonotype: A junction end diverges from the germline sequence, so it may reflect a read error. In nucleotides, the CDR3 is TGTGCCAGCAGTTTATCAATGAAGGGGCTGAACACCGGGAAGCTGTTTTTT. Its protein product is CASSLSMKGLNTGKLFF. The chain couples TRBV28 to TRBJ2-2, with D perhaps given as TRBD1 or TRBD2 (5 bases each). This CDR3 is 17 amino acids long. The germline V gene encodes CDR1 MDHEN and CDR2 SYDVKM.

The chain has TRBV24-1 and TRBJ2-2; D unresolved. Trimming took off 6 bases at V and 7 bases at J, with 8 bases between the two ends. CDR3 size: 12 residues. Looked up from germline, CDR1 is KGHDR and CDR2 is SFDVKD. CDR3 residues: CATSLVGGELFF. The CDR3, as DNA: TGTGCCACCAGTCTAGTCGGCGGGGAGCTGTTTTTT.

This clonotype was recorded a few times. The germline gene is not matched at one end of the junction; a read error may be the cause. The rearrangement joins TRBV15 to TRBJ2-7; either TRBD1 or TRBD2 may supply D (6 bases each). This CDR3 has 15 amino acids. Germline V gene sequence: CDR1 LNHNV, CDR2 YYDKDF (reference sequence). This CDR3 reads CATSRGGGFTYEQYF. For the CDR3, the DNA is TGTGCTACCAGCAGAGGAGGGGGATTTACCTACGAGCAGTACTTC.

This clonotype was counted between two and nine times. This may stem from a read error, because a much larger clone lies one nucleotide away. This chain links TRBV29-1 with TRBJ1-2; the match to TRBD1 covers 8 bases. The germline V gene has CDR1 SQVTM and CDR2 ANQGSEA. V shed 7 bases, J shed 8 bases, and the junction held 9 bases outside the gene matches. The CDR3 extends over 12 amino acids. As DNA, the CDR3 is TGCAGCGGGGGGGCAGGGGGCGGCGGCTACACCTTC. Translated, it gives CSGGAGGGGYTF. The variable domain in full, completed from reference TRBV29-1 and TRBJ1-2, reads SAVISQKPSRDICQRGTSLTIQCQVDSQVTMMFWYRQQPGQSLTLIATANQGSEATYESGFVIDKFPISRPNLTFSTLTVSNMSPEDSSIYLCSGGAGGGGYTFGSGTRLTVV.

At least ten counts were recorded for this clonotype. This chain connects TRBV6-5 to TRBJ2-7, with a tentative D call TRBD1 (5 bases). The V end was cut by 3 bases, the J end by 3 bases, with 9 bases between. Germline lookup yields CDR1 MNHEY and CDR2 SVGAGI. The CDR3 loop spans 13 amino acids. CDR3 nucleotides: TGTGCCAGCAGTTATGGACACCTCTACGAGCAGTACTTC. Protein sequence: CASSYGHLYEQYF.

Ten or more counts support this clonotype. V and J are TRBV5-1 and TRBJ2-3; TRBD1 might be the D (6 bases). CDR1 and CDR2 from the germline V gene are SGHRS and YFSETQ. V was trimmed by 4 bases and J by 2 bases, leaving 14 bases between them. This CDR3 has 15 residues. The CDR3 nucleotides read TGCGCCAGCAGCCTTGCGACAGGCCCCACAGATACGCAGTATTTT. Its translation is CASSLATGPTDTQYF.

This clonotype was seen ten or more times. This sequence joins TRBV6-1 and TRBJ2-1, with D unclear. The V end lost 7 bases, the J end lost 1 base, and 14 bases lay between the germline ends. CDR1 MNHNS and CDR2 SASEGT come from the germline V gene. CDR3 length equals 15 residues. The CDR3 DNA follows: TGTGCCAGCAAAATCACCCGAGGTTCCTACAATGAGCAGTTCTTC. Amino acids: CASKITRGSYNEQFF.

This clonotype was counted many times. The chain carries TRBV12-3 or TRBV12-4 and TRBJ1-5; 8 bases map to TRBD1. This CDR3 contains 14 residues. J was trimmed by 6 bases and V by 1 base; bases with no gene match: 2. CDR3 protein: CASSLVGQAQPQHF. As DNA, the CDR3 is TGTGCCAGCAGTTTAGTGGGACAGGCTCAGCCCCAGCATTTT.

This clonotype was detected many times. The chain couples TRBV28 to TRBJ2-7; TRBD1 matches 9 bases. The V gene's germline CDR1 is MDHEN and CDR2 SYDVKM. There are 14 residues in the CDR3. The ends lost 2 bases at V and 7 bases at J; junction bases unmatched: 6. CDR3 nucleotide sequence: TGTGCCAGCAGTTTAGCACAGGGGGCTCCTGAGCAGTACTTC. Its protein is CASSLAQGAPEQYF.